Presented here are 20 T cell receptor beta chains from one specimen sequenced in a study of shared clonotypes between healthy human individuals. The method was immunoSEQ multiplex PCR; TCRdb's version includes in-frame clones alone and lacks a portion of them. Of some 530,000 clones listed, around 85% are singletons. The specimen was PBMCs. The origin of the receptors is a woman in her 40s in good health. Some clones in this sample may be carry-over from other donors' samples.

A word on this clone: This may be a read error: a much more frequent sequence differs by one nucleotide. The chain links TRBV7-8 to TRBJ2-7; weak D call: TRBD2 (5 bases). This CDR3 has 16 amino acids. V was trimmed by 4 bases and J by 3 bases, leaving 19 bases between them. Looked up from germline, CDR1 is SGHVS and CDR2 is FQNEAQ. CDR3 in DNA: TGTGCCAGCAGCTCTGGAGTGGGAGCAATAGTCTACGAGCAGTACTTC. Translation gives CASSSGVGAIVYEQYF.

The V call is TRBV28, the J call TRBJ2-5, with 14 nucleotides matching TRBD2. Germline values: CDR1 MDHEN, CDR2 SYDVKM. This CDR3 contains 17 residues. Unmatched junction bases numbered 7, after V lost 1 base and J lost 6 bases. CDR3 nucleotides: TGTGCCAGCAGTTTATCCTCCGGGACTAGCGGGAGTAAGACCCAGTACTTC. It specifies CASSLSSGTSGSKTQYF.

Worth noting for this clone: A single base is all that separates this from a far larger clone, so a read error is likely. The chain carries TRBV10-3 and TRBJ1-1, with 7 nucleotides matching TRBD1. This CDR3 region has 13 residues. CDR1 and CDR2 from the germline V gene are ENHRY and SYGVKD. CDR3 DNA sequence: TGTGCCATCAGACAGGGGTTGGAAACTGAAGCTTCCTTT. Translated: CAIRQGLETEASF.

This chain connects TRBV9 to TRBJ2-5; 8 bases match TRBD1. The V segment lost 4 bases and the J segment 5 bases; nucleotides outside the gene matches: 10. This CDR3 contains 15 residues. Per the germline V gene, CDR1 is SGDLS and CDR2 is YYNGEE. Here the CDR3 reads CASSPPQGGAETQYF. The CDR3 coding sequence is TGTGCCAGCAGCCCGCCACAGGGGGGAGCGGAGACCCAGTACTTC.

This clone showed up just once. The chain has TRBV18 and TRBJ2-3; 11 bases map to TRBD2. Per the germline V gene, CDR1 is KGHSH and CDR2 is LQKENI. The junction had 10 bases not matched to a gene; V was cut back by 4 bases and J by 4 bases. This CDR3 has 17 residues. This CDR3 is CASSLVGLAGQADTQYF. DNA for the CDR3: TGTGCCAGCTCACTCGTAGGACTAGCGGGCCAGGCAGATACGCAGTATTTT. The full variable domain, in which reference TRBV18 and TRBJ2-3 provide the parts outside the CDR3, is NAGVMQNPRHLVRRRGQEARLRCSPMKGHSHVYWYRQLPEEGLKFMVYLQKENIIDESGMPKERFSAEFPKEGPSILRIQQVVRGDSAAYFCASSLVGLAGQADTQYFGPGTRLTVL.

The rearrangement uses TRBV7-3 and TRBJ2-1; 7 positions agree with TRBD2. The CDR3 totals 12 residues. Germline values: CDR1 SGHTA, CDR2 FQGTGA. V dropped 4 bases and J dropped 11; count of bases not matched to a gene: 5. CDR3 coding DNA: TGTGCCAGCAGCTCCCAGGGAGGGAAGCAGTTCTTC. It yields the protein CASSSQGGKQFF.

The chain uses TRBV7-6 and TRBJ2-7, with D perhaps TRBD1 (6 bases). Deletions cut 0 bases from V and 2 bases from J, with 14 bases between. Germline assignment: CDR1 SGHVS and CDR2 FNYEAQ. This CDR3 has 16 residues. CDR3 loop: CASSLAAGTLTYEQYF. The CDR3 region has the DNA TGTGCCAGCAGCTTAGCCGCCGGGACATTAACCTACGAGCAGTACTTC. Looking up the rest from reference TRBV7-6 and TRBJ2-7 gives the full variable domain: GAGVSQSPRYKVTKRGQDVALRCDPISGHVSLYWYRQALGQGPEFLTYFNYEAQQDKSGLPNDRFSAERPEGSISTLTIQRTEQRDSAMYRCASSLAAGTLTYEQYFGPGTRLTVT.

The rearrangement links TRBV4-1 to TRBJ2-3, with D hard to call. V lost 4 bases to trimming and J lost 0 bases, with 11 bases between them. The germline V gene has CDR1 MGHRA and CDR2 YSYEKL. The CDR3 has 15 amino acids. The CDR3 reads CASSPKRISTDTQYF. In nucleotides, the CDR3 is TGCGCCAGCAGCCCGAAACGAATTAGCACAGATACGCAGTATTTT.

The chain couples TRBV28 to TRBJ2-2; D gene unclear. Germline V gene sequence: CDR1 MDHEN, CDR2 SYDVKM. The CDR3 runs to 16 residues. V was cut by 4 bases and J by 0 bases, with 12 bases left in between. The CDR3 sequence is CASSSWSDTNTGELFF. The CDR3 DNA reads TGTGCCAGCAGTTCCTGGAGCGATACGAACACCGGGGAGCTGTTTTTT.

The chain employs TRBV19 and TRBJ1-1; D unresolved. Between the trimmed V and J ends, which lost 3 bases and 1 base, there was a span of 6 bases. There are 13 residues in the CDR3. The V gene's germline CDR1 is LNHDA and CDR2 SQIVND (reference sequence). CDR3: CASSIFGNTEAFF. The CDR3 DNA follows: TGTGCCAGTAGTATTTTTGGGAACACTGAAGCTTTCTTT.

This chain connects TRBV4-3 to TRBJ2-3; TRBD1 matches at 10 bases. The germline gives CDR1 LGHNA, CDR2 YSLEER. V shed 2 bases, J shed 4 bases, and the junction held 6 bases outside the gene matches. This CDR3 is built from 16 residues. The CDR3 loop reads CASSQSPGTGADTQYF. The CDR3 DNA reads TGCGCCAGCAGCCAAAGTCCCGGGACAGGGGCAGATACGCAGTATTTT.

Many counts were recorded for this clone. Within the sample, other DNA sequences also encode this same CDR3. This chain uses TRBV5-1 with TRBJ2-3, with 8 positions matching TRBD2. Germline values: CDR1 SGHRS, CDR2 YFSETQ. The CDR3 extends over 16 amino acids. V trimming: 1 base; J trimming: 0 bases; junction bases outside the gene matches: 4. The DNA of the CDR3 is TGCGCCAGCAGCTTGAAGACTAGCGCCAGCACAGATACGCAGTATTTT. It specifies CASSLKTSASTDTQYF.

As to this clone: This likely came from a read error, as a far larger clone is one base away. This sequence joins TRBV5-1 and TRBJ2-7; 8 nucleotides match TRBD1. The germline V gene encodes CDR1 SGHRS and CDR2 YFSETQ. This CDR3 contains 16 residues. The junction had 9 bases not matched to a gene; V was cut back by 3 bases and J by 1 base. Written as DNA, the CDR3 is TGCGCCAGCAGCTCGGTGACAGGGGTTCTGTCCTACGAGCAGTACTTC. It encodes CASSSVTGVLSYEQYF.

Points on this clone: This sequence may be a read error, since a much larger clone differs from it by one base. This CDR3 fails to terminate in the conserved phenylalanine or tryptophan, so it likely reflects a read error. V and J are TRBV27 and TRBJ2-7; D remains ambiguous. CDR1 and CDR2 (germline): MNHEY, SMNVEV (reference sequence). This CDR3 region has 15 residues. V shed 3 bases and J shed 3 bases, with 15 bases lying between them. The CDR3 spells CASSFSNGRSYEQYL. The CDR3 nucleotides are TGTGCCAGCAGTTTTAGTAACGGAAGGAGCTACGAGCAGTACCTC.

The chain carries TRBV10-3 and TRBJ2-5, with TRBD2 matching over 15 bases. V was pared by 2 bases and J by 5 bases, with 6 bases of the junction left unmatched. This CDR3 spans 17 amino acids. From germline, CDR1 is ENHRY and CDR2 SYGVKD. Here the CDR3 DNA reads TGTGCCATCAGTGAGGGACTAGCGGGAGGGGGTCTGGAGACCCAGTACTTC. This gives the protein CAISEGLAGGGLETQYF.

This clone was detected once. A single base is all that separates this from a far larger clone, so a read error is likely. The genes are TRBV5-6 and TRBJ2-5; D is possibly TRBD1 (5 bases). The CDR3 sequence is 14 residues long. V shed 4 bases and J shed 2 bases, with 12 bases lying between them. The germline gives CDR1 SGHDT, CDR2 YYEEEE. CDR3 bases: TGTGCCAGCAGCCGAGTACAGGTTCAAGAGACCCAGTACTTC. Its protein is CASSRVQVQETQYF.

The chain joins TRBV2 to TRBJ2-2, with D unclear. V was cut by 5 bases and J by 1 base, with 2 bases left in between. Looked up from germline, CDR1 is SNHLY and CDR2 is FYNNEI. The CDR3 spans 12 residues. This CDR3 reads CASSQNTGELFF. CDR3 nucleotides: TGTGCCAGCAGTCAGAACACCGGGGAGCTGTTTTTT.

The chain is built from TRBV4-1 and TRBJ2-3; the D is unclear. CDR1 and CDR2 (germline): MGHRA, YSYEKL. Trimming took 3 bases from V and 3 from J, leaving 10 bases between them. This CDR3 region has 14 residues. The CDR3 loop is CASSQVIPTDTQYF. CDR3 in DNA: TGCGCCAGCAGCCAGGTGATACCGACAGATACGCAGTATTTT.

Here the CDR3 reads CATSRGRDRVNNEQFF. In DNA form, the CDR3 reads TGTGCCACCAGCAGGGGTCGGGACAGGGTAAACAATGAGCAGTTCTTC. The rearrangement uses TRBV15 and TRBJ2-1; 9 bases map to TRBD1. CDR3 length equals 16 residues. From germline, CDR1 is LNHNV and CDR2 YYDKDF (reference sequence). V lost 3 bases, J lost 5 bases, and 8 bases stayed unmatched.

This clone was observed at least ten times. The chain is built from TRBV30 and TRBJ2-5, with D possibly being TRBD1 or TRBD2 (5 bases each). The J call is in doubt because the DNA end fits TRBJ2-7 better. Germline CDR1 GTSNPN, CDR2 SVGIG (reference sequence). The CDR3 totals 17 residues. The CDR3 coding sequence is TGTGCCTGGAGGGGGGACCACGGGACGTTAAGACCCTACGAGCAGTACTTC. Its protein is CAWRGDHGTLRPYEQYF.